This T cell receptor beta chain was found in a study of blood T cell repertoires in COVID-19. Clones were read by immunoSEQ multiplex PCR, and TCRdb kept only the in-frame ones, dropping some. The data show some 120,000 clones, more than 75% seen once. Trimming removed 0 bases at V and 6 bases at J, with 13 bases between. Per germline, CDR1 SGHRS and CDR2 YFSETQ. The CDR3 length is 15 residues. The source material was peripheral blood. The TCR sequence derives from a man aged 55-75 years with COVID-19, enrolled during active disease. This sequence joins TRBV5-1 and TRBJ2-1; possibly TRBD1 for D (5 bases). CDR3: CASSLDPGTGNEQFF. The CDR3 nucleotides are TGCGCCAGCAGCTTGGATCCGGGCACAGGCAATGAGCAGTTCTTC.